The next 29 T cell receptor beta chains were all read from a single sample in a study of shared clonotypes between healthy human individuals. TCRdb's copy holds only in-frame clones and misses some; the assay was immunoSEQ multiplex PCR. The repertoire includes around 200,000 clones, 65% to 80% of them detected once, and 10% sits in the top ten. Sequenced input: memory CD4+ T cells sorted from blood. Subset denoted: CD45RA-negative fraction. The source is a man aged 25 to 40 in good health.

The chain couples TRBV7-9 to TRBJ2-3; TRBD1 aligns across 12 bases. The CDR3 runs to 18 residues. The J segment lost 6 bases and the V segment lost 6 bases, leaving 16 bases of the junction unmatched. Germline V gene data show CDR1 as SEHNR and CDR2 as FQNEAQ (reference sequence). CDR3 nucleotide sequence: TGTGCCAGCAGTTCTAAGGGGACAGGGGGCTATTCTTTGGATACGCAGTATTTT. Its translation is CASSSKGTGGYSLDTQYF.

The CDR3 spells CASSLEGYQTQYF. The CDR3 bases are TGCGCCAGCAGCTTGGAGGGATATCAGACCCAGTACTTC. V is TRBV5-1 and J is TRBJ2-5; D unresolved. CDR3 length: 13 amino acids. The V gene's germline CDR1 is SGHRS and CDR2 YFSETQ. V gave up 0 bases and J gave up 6 bases, with 9 bases separating them.

The rearrangement uses TRBV5-1 and TRBJ1-2; D is undetermined. The CDR3 consists of 13 residues. Trimming left V 4 bases short and J 10 bases short, with 17 bases between. CDR1 is SGHRS, CDR2 YFSETQ, per germline. DNA of the CDR3: TGCGCCAGCAGCCCGGACGGCAGGTCGGACTACACCTTC. As protein: CASSPDGRSDYTF. The variable domain in full, with the rest retrieved from reference TRBV5-1 and TRBJ1-2, is KAGVTQTPRYLIKTRGQQVTLSCSPISGHRSVSWYQQTPGQGLQFLFEYFSETQRNKGNFPGRFSGRQFSNSRSEMNVSTLELGDSALYLCASSPDGRSDYTFGSGTRLTVV.

This chain joins TRBV6-8 and TRBJ1-2; D uncertain. V was shortened by 2 bases and J by 0 bases, with 19 bases between the two germline ends. CDR3 size: 18 residues. Germline V gives CDR1 MNHGY, CDR2 SAAAGT. As DNA, the CDR3 is TGTGCCAGCAGTTACCCGAATAGACACTTCACCTCTAACTATGGCTACACCTTC. It codes for CASSYPNRHFTSNYGYTF.

The rearrangement links TRBV21-1 to TRBJ2-5; the D segment call TRBD1 is taken from the table without a DNA check. TRBV21-1 is given as a pseudogene. The CDR3 has 14 residues. Written as DNA, the CDR3 is TGTGCCAGCAGCAAAGGGGCTCGGCAAGAGACCCAGTACTTC. Its protein product is CASSKGARQETQYF.

The CDR3 DNA sequence: TGCAGTGCAAAGCGGGAGTATGGGTTCTTC. This gives the protein CSAKREYGFF. The chain couples TRBV20-1 to TRBJ2-1; 8 positions match TRBD2. Germline V gives CDR1 DFQATT, CDR2 SNEGSKA (reference sequence). The V and J ends lost 6 bases and 15 bases, in that order; junction bases with no gene match: 7. CDR3 length equals 10 residues.

The rearrangement joins TRBV4-3 to TRBJ2-7; a weak D match, TRBD2 (5 bases). The CDR3 sequence is 15 residues long. Germline V lookup: CDR1 LGHNA, CDR2 YSLEER. V was shortened by 0 bases and J by 6 bases, with 15 bases between the two germline ends. CDR3 residues: CASSQERWVASEQYF. Written as DNA, the CDR3 is TGCGCCAGCAGCCAAGAGAGGTGGGTAGCGTCCGAGCAGTACTTC.

The genes are TRBV5-4 and TRBJ2-4; TRBD1 matches 9 bases. The germline gives CDR1 SGHNT, CDR2 YYREEE (reference sequence). Trimming cost V 4 bases and J 0 bases; bases outside gene matches: 5. The CDR3 length is 16 residues. CDR3 in amino acids: CASSRTGAGAKNIQYF. In nucleotides, the CDR3 is TGTGCCAGCAGCCGGACAGGGGCCGGAGCCAAAAACATTCAGTACTTC.

The chain joins TRBV7-6 to TRBJ1-1; TRBD1 might be the D (5 bases). This CDR3 comprises 17 residues. Germline CDR1 SGHVS, CDR2 FNYEAQ. Trimming cost V 2 bases and J 0 bases, with 16 bases left between them. The DNA of the CDR3 is TGTGCCAGCAGCTTATGGTCCAAGGAGGACATGAACACTGAAGCTTTCTTT. It codes for CASSLWSKEDMNTEAFF.

The V gene is TRBV6-4, the J gene TRBJ2-2, with D tentatively TRBD1 (6 bases). The CDR3 runs 15 residues. The germline gives CDR1 MRHNA, CDR2 SNTAGT. Trimming took 0 bases from V and 6 from J, leaving 11 bases between them. CDR3 in amino acids: CASSDSYRAPGELFF. DNA for the CDR3: TGTGCCAGCAGTGACTCTTACAGGGCTCCCGGGGAGCTGTTTTTT.

The J gene is TRBJ2-5, the V gene TRBV2; D is unclear. The CDR3 extends over 14 amino acids. CDR1 is SNHLY, CDR2 FYNNEI, per germline. V was cut by 1 base and J by 2 bases, with 8 bases left in between. CDR3 residues: CASSEGRWQETQYF. The DNA for the CDR3 is TGTGCCAGCAGTGAAGGTAGATGGCAAGAGACCCAGTACTTC.

The chain has TRBV2 and TRBJ1-2; the D gene is possibly TRBD1 (5 bases). V shed 6 bases and J shed 4 bases, with 18 bases lying between them. The germline V gene encodes CDR1 SNHLY and CDR2 FYNNEI. The length of the CDR3 is 15 residues. The CDR3 bases are TGTGCCAGCAGCCCGACAGATCCCACACCCTATGGCTACACCTTC. It codes for CASSPTDPTPYGYTF.

The V call is TRBV28, the J call TRBJ2-1, with TRBD2 matching over 10 bases. The CDR3 consists of 15 residues. Germline-derived CDR1 and CDR2 are MDHEN and SYDVKM. Trimming at V came to 6 bases and at J to 7 bases, leaving 9 bases not matched to a gene. The CDR3 here is CASRNLAGVGNEQFF. CDR3 nucleotides: TGTGCCAGCAGGAATCTAGCGGGAGTAGGGAATGAGCAGTTCTTC.

The chain couples TRBV25-1 to TRBJ2-7, with 7 bases that match TRBD2. V lost 9 bases, J lost 0 bases, and 8 bases stayed unmatched. The CDR3 has 14 amino acids. In germline, CDR1 is MGHDK, CDR2 SYGVNS. The CDR3 DNA reads as TGTGCCAGTTCCCCAACTAGCGTCTCCTACGAGCAGTACTTC. This gives the protein CASSPTSVSYEQYF.

This clone was detected once. The chain uses TRBV7-7 and TRBJ2-1; D assignment may be TRBD1 or TRBD2 (5 bases each). V was clipped by 5 bases and J by 11 bases, with 19 bases between them. CDR1 and CDR2 from the germline V gene are SSHAT and FNYEAQ (reference sequence). The CDR3 sequence is 14 residues long. CDR3 sequence: CASSPTHGASKQFF. CDR3 in DNA: TGTGCCAGCAGCCCTACCCACGGGGCGAGTAAGCAGTTCTTC.

The chain joins TRBV7-7 to TRBJ2-1, with a tentative D call TRBD2 (5 bases). The germline V gene has CDR1 SSHAT and CDR2 FNYEAQ (reference sequence). There are 14 residues in the CDR3. V gave up 2 bases and J gave up 8 bases, with 13 bases separating them. The chain's CDR3 is CASSLSPSSHEQFF. The CDR3 DNA is TGTGCCAGCAGCTTATCCCCTAGCTCCCATGAGCAGTTCTTC.

The chain employs TRBV7-9 and TRBJ2-6; no definite D call. Germline lookup yields CDR1 SEHNR and CDR2 FQNEAQ (reference sequence). V was clipped by 3 bases and J by 2 bases, with 5 bases between them. This CDR3 contains 14 residues. Written as DNA, the CDR3 is TGTGCCAGCAGCTTGGAGACTGGGGCCAACGTCCTGACTTTC. Translation gives CASSLETGANVLTF. The full variable domain, completed using reference TRBV7-9 and TRBJ2-6, is DTGVSQNPRHKITKRGQNVTFRCDPISEHNRLYWYRQTLGQGPEFLTYFQNEAQLEKSRLLSDRFSAERPKGSFSTLEIQRTEQGDSAMYLCASSLETGANVLTFGAGSRLTVL.

The V and J genes are TRBV10-2 and TRBJ2-3; no clear D gene. V was shortened by 8 bases and J by 2 bases, with 20 bases between the two germline ends. Germline CDR1 and CDR2: WSHSY and SAAADI. This CDR3 comprises 16 residues. CDR3 residues: CASSPRAPVNTDTQYF. The DNA for the CDR3 is TGCGCCAGCTCCCCTCGGGCACCTGTTAACACAGATACGCAGTATTTT.

The V call is TRBV7-2, the J call TRBJ1-3, with 7 nucleotides matching TRBD1. Germline values: CDR1 SGHTA, CDR2 FQGNSA. V lost 5 bases to trimming and J lost 3 bases; unmatched junction nucleotides: 7. This CDR3 has 15 amino acids. The CDR3 reads CASSTDRVVGNTIYF. For the CDR3, the DNA is TGTGCCAGCAGCACCGACAGGGTAGTTGGAAACACCATATATTTT. Filled out from reference TRBV7-2 and TRBJ1-3, the complete variable domain reads GAGVSQSPSNKVTEKGKDVELRCDPISGHTALYWYRQSLGQGLEFLIYFQGNSAPDKSGLPSDRFSAERTGGSVSTLTIQRTQQEDSAVYLCASSTDRVVGNTIYFGEGSWLTVV.

The chain joins TRBV14 to TRBJ2-1; 8 positions agree with TRBD2. CDR1 SGHDN and CDR2 FVKESK come from the germline V gene. V trimming: 5 bases; J trimming: 10 bases; junction bases outside the gene matches: 4. The CDR3 sequence is 12 residues long. CDR3: CASSSIAGEQFF. In DNA form, the CDR3 reads TGTGCCAGCAGCAGTATAGCGGGAGAGCAGTTCTTC.

The rearrangement links TRBV10-2 to TRBJ2-1; maybe TRBD2 (6 bases). The ends were cut back, 11 bases at V and 5 bases at J, with 16 bases in the middle. The length of the CDR3 is 13 residues. CDR1 is WSHSY and CDR2 is SAAADI in the germline V gene. CDR3 protein: CAGSGGMNNEQFF. The CDR3 bases are TGCGCCGGGAGCGGCGGGATGAACAATGAGCAGTTCTTC.

V usage is TRBV27 and J usage is TRBJ2-2; TRBD1 is a possible D gene (6 bases). Trimming pared 5 bases from V and 4 bases from J, leaving 14 bases between. Per germline, CDR1 MNHEY and CDR2 SMNVEV (reference sequence). The CDR3 runs to 15 residues. CDR3 in amino acids: CASSTTGYRTGELFF. CDR3 DNA: TGTGCCAGCAGTACCACAGGGTATCGCACCGGGGAGCTGTTTTTT.

In this sample, this clone turned up a few times. In the same sample, other DNA sequences code for this CDR3. V is TRBV7-2 and J is TRBJ2-7, with TRBD2 matching 9 bases. CDR1 and CDR2 from the germline V gene are SGHTA and FQGNSA. CDR3 size: 14 residues. V shed 1 base, J shed 3 bases, and the junction held 1 base outside the gene matches. CDR3 sequence: CASSLGGRGYEQYF. CDR3 nucleotides: TGTGCCAGCAGCTTAGGCGGGAGGGGCTACGAGCAGTACTTC.

The rearrangement joins TRBV9 to TRBJ1-1; no definite D call. CDR3 length equals 13 residues. Germline V lookup: CDR1 SGDLS, CDR2 YYNGEE. The V and J ends lost 8 bases and 2 bases respectively, with 13 bases between them. The CDR3: CASSIQENTEAFF. The CDR3 bases are TGTGCCAGTTCCATCCAGGAAAACACTGAAGCTTTCTTT.

This clone was counted between two and nine times. This chain joins TRBV6-5 and TRBJ1-2, with TRBD1 as a possible D gene (5 bases). V lost 4 bases to trimming and J lost 6 bases, with 15 bases between them. CDR1 MNHEY and CDR2 SVGAGI come from the germline V gene. There are 14 residues in the CDR3. As DNA, the CDR3 is TGTGCCAGCAGTTCGGGGCCCGTTGGGGATGGCTACACCTTC. It specifies CASSSGPVGDGYTF.

For this clone: Other DNA sequences in this specimen translate into the identical CDR3. The chain has TRBV6-6 and TRBJ2-5; unclear D gene. This CDR3 has 11 amino acids. Germline assignment: CDR1 MNHNY and CDR2 SVGAGI (reference sequence). The germline V and J ends were trimmed by 3 bases and 4 bases, with 3 bases remaining between them. The CDR3 coding sequence is TGTGCCAGCAGTTATTTAGAGACCCAGTACTTC. Protein sequence: CASSYLETQYF.

J is TRBJ1-1 and V is TRBV18; D not resolved. Trimming cost V 2 bases and J 0 bases, with 13 bases left between them. CDR1 and CDR2 (germline): KGHSH, LQKENI. This CDR3 is built from 16 residues. DNA for the CDR3: TGTGCCAGCTCACCAGTGGCAAAGGGCATGAACACTGAAGCTTTCTTT. Encoded protein: CASSPVAKGMNTEAFF.

J is TRBJ2-7 and V is TRBV29-1; weak D call: TRBD2 (6 bases). Trimming shortened V by 3 bases and J by 5 bases, and 14 bases separated the two germline ends. The germline V gene has CDR1 SQVTM and CDR2 ANQGSEA. The CDR3 loop spans 13 amino acids. The chain's CDR3 is CSVDGLASNEQYF. The CDR3 DNA reads as TGCAGCGTTGATGGGCTAGCGAGCAACGAGCAGTACTTC.

This clone has at least ten counts. The V and J genes are TRBV10-3 and TRBJ1-1, with TRBD1 matching 7 bases. Unmatched junction bases numbered 8, after V lost 4 bases and J lost 3 bases. CDR1 is ENHRY and CDR2 is SYGVKD in the germline V gene. The CDR3 covers 15 residues. The CDR3 nucleotides are TGTGCCATCAGTGTCACCGGTGGACAGGACACTGAAGCTTTCTTT. Encoded protein: CAISVTGGQDTEAFF.